Sequencing of this T cell receptor beta chain was carried out in a study of blood T cells in healthy people across ages. The wider study: There was about one barcoded beta molecule captured by template switching per two T cells.

Study-level points and caveats: Aged donors had fewer naive CD4+ cells and lower diversity than long-lived donors. Older individuals had lower TCR beta diversity per million T cells (the decline was roughly linear).

This CDR3 has 14 amino acids. Trimming left V 2 bases short and J 0 bases short, with 7 bases between. Germline loops: CDR1 MDHEN, CDR2 SYDVKM. About this clonotype itself: Its cognate antigen is unknown.

Next came a second PCR, run for about 7 to 12 cycles, which used a sample-barcoded 5' primer along with a J-beta primer mix. Any given sample supplied a minimum of 2.5 million CDR3-containing paired-end reads. TCRdb processed the 5' RACE reads anew with MiXCR; each CDR3 protein has one entry. This table has 630,000 or so distinct CDR3 sequences, 25% to 30% appearing once. The TCR was taken from an elderly woman in good health. The rearrangement uses TRBV28 and TRBJ1-1; D is unclear. The sequencing input was blood. The CDR3 protein is CASSLVPVNTEAFF. DNA for the CDR3: TGTGCCAGCAGTTTAGTACCGGTGAACACTGAAGCTTTCTTT.